The 20 T cell receptor beta chains in this list originate from one sample, sequenced in a study of blood T cell repertoires in COVID-19. Assay used: immunoSEQ multiplex PCR; TCRdb lists only in-frame clones, some missing. The sample lists about 72,000 clones, 75% to 95% seen once, with approximately 4.8% in the top ten. The sequenced sample consisted of peripheral blood. These receptors all come from an older woman with active COVID-19.

The chain employs TRBV28 and TRBJ1-3, with no clear D. The V gene lost 2 bases and the J gene lost 4 bases, with 12 bases spanning the gap. CDR1 is MDHEN, CDR2 SYDVKM, per germline. This CDR3 is built from 15 residues. The chain's CDR3 is CASSLPSTIGNTIYF. CDR3 in DNA: TGTGCCAGCAGTTTACCCTCGACAATAGGAAACACCATATATTTT.

This chain links TRBV28 with TRBJ1-1, with 10 bases lining up with TRBD1. The V gene's germline CDR1 is MDHEN and CDR2 SYDVKM. This CDR3 region has 14 residues. The junction had 5 bases not matched to a gene; V was cut back by 5 bases and J by 5 bases. In DNA, the CDR3 is TGTGCCAGCAGTGGGGACAGGGGTTTGACTGAAGCTTTCTTT. This encodes CASSGDRGLTEAFF.

This clone was counted a single time. The chain joins TRBV30 to TRBJ2-2, with TRBD1 identical over 8 bases. CDR3 size: 18 residues. Germline trimming cut 4 bases from V and 6 bases from J; bases unmatched to any gene: 19. Germline V gene data show CDR1 as GTSNPN and CDR2 as SVGIG (reference sequence). The chain's CDR3 is CAWTLGFWTGKTPGELFF. The CDR3 nucleotides are TGTGCCTGGACCCTCGGGTTTTGGACAGGGAAGACCCCCGGGGAGCTGTTTTTT.

The gene calls are TRBV18 and TRBJ2-5; 7 bases line up with TRBD1. CDR3 size: 14 residues. The germline gives CDR1 KGHSH, CDR2 LQKENI. V lost 3 bases to trimming and J lost 4 bases; unmatched junction nucleotides: 5. CDR3 coding DNA: TGTGCCAGCTCACCCCGACAGGGCACAGAGACCCAGTACTTC. Translated, it gives CASSPRQGTETQYF. The whole variable domain, filled in from reference TRBV18 and TRBJ2-5, reads NAGVMQNPRHLVRRRGQEARLRCSPMKGHSHVYWYRQLPEEGLKFMVYLQKENIIDESGMPKERFSAEFPKEGPSILRIQQVVRGDSAAYFCASSPRQGTETQYFGPGTRLLVL.

The J gene is TRBJ2-3, the V gene TRBV5-1, with a tentative D call TRBD2 (6 bases). Trimming shortened V by 4 bases and J by 0 bases, and 9 bases separated the two germline ends. Germline CDR1 reads SGHRS; CDR2 reads YFSETQ. CDR3 size: 14 residues. DNA of the CDR3: TGCGCCAGCAGCCGGACTACTAGCACAGATACGCAGTATTTT. It codes for CASSRTTSTDTQYF.

The chain combines TRBV5-4 with TRBJ2-1; 9 positions match TRBD1. Losses at the gene ends were 7 bases for V and 8 bases for J; bases not matched to a gene: 13. CDR3 length equals 15 residues. Germline assignment: CDR1 SGHNT and CDR2 YYREEE (reference sequence). In DNA, the CDR3 is TGTGCCAGCGGTACTGGGACAGGGTTAGGGGATGAGCAGTTCTTC. It translates to CASGTGTGLGDEQFF.

The chain has TRBV5-1 and TRBJ2-3; 8 nucleotides match TRBD2. Trimming removed 0 bases from V and 5 bases from J; junction bases left unmatched: 5. This CDR3 is built from 15 residues. The germline V gene has CDR1 SGHRS and CDR2 YFSETQ. The CDR3: CASSLAGAGGDTQYF. In DNA, the CDR3 is TGCGCCAGCAGCTTGGCCGGGGCGGGAGGAGATACGCAGTATTTT.

The rearrangement uses TRBV15 and TRBJ1-5; D uncertain. Trimming shortened V by 3 bases and J by 9 bases, and 9 bases separated the two germline ends. The CDR3 extends over 12 amino acids. Germline-derived CDR1 and CDR2 are LNHNV and YYDKDF (reference sequence). Written as DNA, the CDR3 is TGTGCCACCAGCAGGGCGGTTGGGCCCCAGCATTTT. The encoded protein is CATSRAVGPQHF.

J is TRBJ1-3 and V is TRBV7-9; a weak D match, TRBD1 (6 bases). The CDR3 contains 17 residues. CDR1 and CDR2 (germline): SEHNR, FQNEAQ (reference sequence). Trimming removed 4 bases at V and 4 bases at J, with 20 bases between. The CDR3, as DNA: TGTGCCAGCAGCTCATTAACAGGGACAACGCAAGGAAACACCATATATTTT. Its protein is CASSSLTGTTQGNTIYF.

The chain is built from TRBV5-1 and TRBJ2-3; a possible D gene is TRBD2 (5 bases). With 5 bases removed from V and 1 base from J, the gap between germline ends came to 14 bases. Per germline, CDR1 SGHRS and CDR2 YFSETQ. The CDR3 totals 15 residues. This chain's CDR3 is CASRLSERGTDTQYF. In DNA form, the CDR3 reads TGCGCCAGCAGATTGAGCGAGAGGGGCACAGATACGCAGTATTTT. Looking up the rest from reference TRBV5-1 and TRBJ2-3 gives the full variable domain: KAGVTQTPRYLIKTRGQQVTLSCSPISGHRSVSWYQQTPGQGLQFLFEYFSETQRNKGNFPGRFSGRQFSNSRSEMNVSTLELGDSALYLCASRLSERGTDTQYFGPGTRLTVL.

The chain is built from TRBV7-6 and TRBJ2-7, with 9 bases identical to TRBD1. Germline CDR1 is SGHVS and CDR2 is FNYEAQ. This CDR3 is built from 15 residues. After removal of 5 bases from V and 5 bases from J, the junction contained 10 bases not matched to a gene. The CDR3 spells CASSGRGTGTHEQYF. The CDR3, as DNA: TGTGCCAGCAGCGGTCGAGGGACAGGGACCCACGAGCAGTACTTC.

The chain has TRBV2 and TRBJ2-1; tentative D call: TRBD2 (5 bases). The CDR3 is 15 amino acids. V shed 6 bases and J shed 4 bases, with 16 bases lying between them. Germline CDR1 SNHLY, CDR2 FYNNEI. CDR3 in amino acids: CASREEHHPYNEQFF. Here the CDR3 DNA reads TGTGCCAGCAGGGAGGAACACCATCCTTACAATGAGCAGTTCTTC.

V is TRBV18 and J is TRBJ2-3, with D perhaps TRBD1 (5 bases). The CDR3 runs 15 residues. CDR1 and CDR2 from the germline V gene are KGHSH and LQKENI. Deletions cut 6 bases from V and 4 bases from J, with 17 bases between. The CDR3 protein is CASSRDSTISDTQYF. The CDR3 bases are TGTGCCAGCTCTCGAGACAGCACTATTTCAGATACGCAGTATTTT.

V gene TRBV2 combines with J gene TRBJ1-1, with 7 bases that match TRBD1. With 10 bases clipped from V and 5 bases from J, the junction kept 7 bases outside the gene matches. Germline values: CDR1 SNHLY, CDR2 FYNNEI. CDR3 length: 12 residues. In nucleotides, the CDR3 is TGTGCCACGAGGGCAGGGGGGACTGAAGCTTTCTTT. Translating gives CATRAGGTEAFF.

The DNA of the CDR3 is TGTGCCAGCAGCCTAACCAACTATGGCTACACCTTC. It specifies CASSLTNYGYTF. The chain combines TRBV28 with TRBJ1-2; D unclear. The CDR3 is 12 amino acids. CDR1 and CDR2 (germline): MDHEN, SYDVKM. Trimming stripped 6 bases from V and 2 bases from J, with 7 bases between.

The chain employs TRBV2 and TRBJ2-7; a weak D match, TRBD1 (6 bases). Deletions cut 4 bases from V and 4 bases from J, with 17 bases between. Germline V CDR1 and CDR2: SNHLY, FYNNEI. CDR3 length: 15 residues. The CDR3 is CASSAAGVGGYEQYF. The CDR3 nucleotides are TGTGCCAGCAGTGCTGCAGGGGTTGGTGGGTACGAGCAGTACTTC.

The chain joins TRBV19 to TRBJ2-1, with 8 bases that match TRBD2. V shed 8 bases and J 4 bases; nucleotides not matched to a gene: 16. The germline CDR1 and CDR2 sequences are LNHDA and SQIVND (reference sequence). This CDR3 has 17 amino acids. The CDR3 is CASRRITGGDRYNEQFF. DNA for the CDR3: TGTGCCAGTCGCAGGATCACGGGGGGGGACCGATACAATGAGCAGTTCTTC.

The J gene is TRBJ2-3, the V gene TRBV9, with 10 bases fitting TRBD2. The CDR3 has 18 amino acids. The V gene's germline CDR1 is SGDLS and CDR2 YYNGEE. Losses at the gene ends were 3 bases for V and 2 bases for J; bases not matched to a gene: 12. CDR3 loop: CASSGSLGLALNTDTQYF. The CDR3 DNA is TGTGCCAGCAGCGGCTCCTTGGGACTAGCGCTGAACACAGATACGCAGTATTTT.

This rearrangement joins TRBV27 to TRBJ2-7, with D maybe TRBD1 (5 bases). The germline V gene encodes CDR1 MNHEY and CDR2 SMNVEV (reference sequence). The ends were cut back, 6 bases at V and 6 bases at J, with 18 bases in the middle. This CDR3 comprises 14 residues. CDR3: CASRSRQPLAEQYF. In DNA, the CDR3 is TGTGCCAGCAGGTCCCGACAGCCCCTCGCCGAGCAGTACTTC.

The rearrangement uses TRBV2 and TRBJ2-2, with D tentatively TRBD1 (6 bases). CDR1 and CDR2 (germline): SNHLY, FYNNEI. V lost 7 bases and J 5 bases, leaving 17 bases between the germline ends. This CDR3 is 15 amino acids long. The CDR3 DNA reads TGTGCCAGCAATCCCCGCTGGGGGCGGACCGGGGAGCTGTTTTTT. Amino acid sequence: CASNPRWGRTGELFF.